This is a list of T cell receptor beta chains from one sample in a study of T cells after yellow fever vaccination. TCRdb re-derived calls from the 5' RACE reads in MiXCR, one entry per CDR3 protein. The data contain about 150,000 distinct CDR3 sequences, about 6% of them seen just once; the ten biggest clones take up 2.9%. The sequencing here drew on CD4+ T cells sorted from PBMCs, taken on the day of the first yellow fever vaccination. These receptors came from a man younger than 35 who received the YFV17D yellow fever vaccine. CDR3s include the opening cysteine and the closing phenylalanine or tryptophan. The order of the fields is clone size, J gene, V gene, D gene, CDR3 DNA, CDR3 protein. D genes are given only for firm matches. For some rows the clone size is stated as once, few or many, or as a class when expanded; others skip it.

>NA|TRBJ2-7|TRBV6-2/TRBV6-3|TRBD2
TGTGCCAGCCGCCGCGGGGGGGAGGTGATCGAGCAGTACTTC
CASRRGGEVIEQYF
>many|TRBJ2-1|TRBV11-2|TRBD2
TGTGCCAGCAGCTTACGTAGCGGGGATTACAATGAGCAGTTCTTC
CASSLRSGDYNEQFF
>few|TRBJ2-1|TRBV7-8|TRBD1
TGTGCCAGCAGCTTATGGGTAGGGCAGGGGGCCTACAATGAGCAGTTCTTC
CASSLWVGQGAYNEQFF
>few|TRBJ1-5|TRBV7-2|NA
TGTGCCAGCAGCCAGACAGCTAGCAATCAGCCCCAGCATTTT
CASSQTASNQPQHF
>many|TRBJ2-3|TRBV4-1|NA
TGCGCCAGCAGCCAAGATTTGGGTCGTGCCGGCACAGGGAGGACACGAGATACGCAGTATTTT
CASSQDLGRAGTGRTRDTQYF
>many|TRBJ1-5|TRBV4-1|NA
TGCGCCAGCAGCCAAGATAGCAATCAGCCCCAGCATTTT
CASSQDSNQPQHF
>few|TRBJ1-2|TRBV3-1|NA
TGTGCCAGCAGCCAAGCTCGGACCGGCTACACCTTC
CASSQARTGYTF
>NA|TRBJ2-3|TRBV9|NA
TGTGCCAGCAGCGTAGCTACCGTGTCAGATACGCAGTATTTT
CASSVATVSDTQYF
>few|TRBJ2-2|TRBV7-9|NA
TGTGCCAGCAGCTTAGAAATTCACGGGGAGCTGTTTTTT
CASSLEIHGELFF
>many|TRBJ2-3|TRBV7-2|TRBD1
TGTGCCAGCAGCATAAGACAGGGGGGGACAGATACGCAGTATTTT
CASSIRQGGTDTQYF
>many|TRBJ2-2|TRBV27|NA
TGTGCCAGCAGTTTGTCGGTGGAACCCGGGGAGCTGTTTTTT
CASSLSVEPGELFF
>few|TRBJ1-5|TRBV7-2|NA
TGTGCCAGCAGCCTTTTAAGGGGGGGCAATCAGCCCCAGCATTTT
CASSLLRGGNQPQHF
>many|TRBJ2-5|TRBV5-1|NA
TGCGCCAGCAGCTTGGTGGGGAGTGGGGAGACCCAGTACTTC
CASSLVGSGETQYF
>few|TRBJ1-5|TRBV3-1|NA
TGTGCCAGCAGCCAAGGGGCAGTTTATAGGCCCCAGCATTTT
CASSQGAVYRPQHF
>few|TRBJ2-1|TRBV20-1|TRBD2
TGCAGTGCTAGAGTCCTAGCGGACAATGAGCAGTTCTTC
CSARVLADNEQFF
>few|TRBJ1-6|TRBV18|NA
TGTGCCAGCTCACCACCCGATAATTCACCCCTCCACTTT
CASSPPDNSPLHF
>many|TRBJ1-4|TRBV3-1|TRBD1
TGTGCCAGCAGCTCAAACAGGGGGGCGGCAGGAAAACTGTTTTTT
CASSSNRGAAGKLFF
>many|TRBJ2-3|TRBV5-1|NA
TGCGCCAGCAGCTCGGGAGCGGGACAGGACACAGATACGCAGTATTTT
CASSSGAGQDTDTQYF